These 10 T cell receptor beta chains were all obtained from the same sample, sequenced in a study of shared clonotypes between healthy human individuals. Here immunoSEQ multiplex PCR was the method, and the copy in TCRdb shows in-frame clones only, minus some. The sample has about 960,000 clones; more than 75% are singletons. Input material: memory CD4+ T cells sorted from blood. The sample's subset: CD45RA-negative fraction. Receptors were obtained from a man between 18 and 29 years old in good health.

The chain uses TRBV5-5 and TRBJ2-7; TRBD1 agrees at 8 bases. This CDR3 has 13 residues. J lost 3 bases, V lost 4 bases, and 3 bases had no gene match. CDR1 is SGHKS and CDR2 is YYEKEE in the germline V gene (reference sequence). The CDR3 here is CASSRGQGYEQYF. The CDR3 DNA is TGTGCCAGCAGCAGAGGACAGGGCTACGAGCAGTACTTC.

Remarks on this clone: Other nucleotide sequences in the sample specify the same CDR3. This chain connects TRBV11-3 to TRBJ2-3; tentatively, D is TRBD1 (5 bases). V shed 0 bases and J shed 3 bases, with 7 bases lying between them. This CDR3 is 14 amino acids long. CDR1 and CDR2 (germline): SGHNT, YENEEA. The CDR3 DNA reads TGTGCCAGCAGCTTAGACCAGGGTACAGATACGCAGTATTTT. It encodes CASSLDQGTDTQYF.

The V call is TRBV6-1, the J call TRBJ2-7; TRBD1 agrees at 8 bases. The CDR3 runs to 15 residues. Per the germline V gene, CDR1 is MNHNS and CDR2 is SASEGT. Losses at the gene ends were 0 bases for V and 4 bases for J; bases not matched to a gene: 5. The CDR3 DNA is TGTGCCAGCAGTGAAGCGGTCAGGGGGCGTTACGAGCAGTACTTC. This sequence encodes CASSEAVRGRYEQYF.

Ten or more counts support this clone. The chain is built from TRBV6-1 and TRBJ2-5; 10 bases agree with TRBD2. V was pared by 4 bases and J by 2 bases, with 10 bases of the junction left unmatched. CDR3 length: 17 residues. Germline CDR1 and CDR2: MNHNS and SASEGT. Here the CDR3 reads CASSVSGRANRQETQYF. The DNA of the CDR3 is TGTGCCAGCAGTGTCAGCGGGAGGGCCAACAGGCAAGAGACCCAGTACTTC.

The table lists this clone with a count of one. The chain joins TRBV19 to TRBJ1-2; D is ambiguous. Per the germline V gene, CDR1 is LNHDA and CDR2 is SQIVND (reference sequence). V dropped 7 bases and J dropped 7 bases, with 10 bases sitting between them. CDR3 length equals 11 residues. CDR3 amino acids: CASTINGGYTF. CDR3 in DNA: TGTGCCAGTACCATTAATGGTGGCTACACCTTC.

CDR3 nucleotide sequence: TGTGCCAGCAGTTTCATTGGGGTAAATCAGCCCCAGCATTTT. Translated: CASSFIGVNQPQHF. The chain links TRBV28 to TRBJ1-5; D is unclear. Germline CDR1 and CDR2: MDHEN and SYDVKM. This CDR3 contains 14 residues. Trimming pared 3 bases from V and 4 bases from J, leaving 10 bases between.

The V gene is TRBV4-1, the J gene TRBJ1-4, with a possible D match to TRBD1 (5 bases). The CDR3 sequence is 17 residues long. The germline V gene has CDR1 MGHRA and CDR2 YSYEKL. Trimming took off 0 bases at V and 5 bases at J, with 16 bases between the two ends. The CDR3 loop is CASSQDLQTRGNEKLFF. DNA of the CDR3: TGCGCCAGCAGCCAAGATCTACAGACTCGGGGCAATGAAAAACTGTTTTTT.

The genes are TRBV5-1 and TRBJ1-2; D may be TRBD1 (6 bases). Trimming removed 5 bases from V and 2 bases from J, with 19 bases in between. Per the germline V gene, CDR1 is SGHRS and CDR2 is YFSETQ. CDR3 length: 16 amino acids. The CDR3, as DNA: TGCGCCAGCAGTTCAGTTTCGGGGACACTCAACTATGGCTACACCTTC. Protein: CASSSVSGTLNYGYTF.

As for this clone: Other DNA sequences in this sample translate to the same CDR3. V and J are TRBV6-1 and TRBJ2-3; TRBD1 aligns across 9 bases. The V gene's germline CDR1 is MNHNS and CDR2 SASEGT. Losses at the gene ends were 1 base for V and 1 base for J; bases not matched to a gene: 0. This CDR3 has 15 amino acids. This CDR3 is CASSEGTGGTDTQYF. CDR3 nucleotide sequence: TGTGCCAGCAGTGAAGGGACAGGGGGCACAGATACGCAGTATTTT.

The chain uses TRBV28 and TRBJ2-3, with 9 bases identical to TRBD1. The J segment lost 3 bases and the V segment lost 7 bases, leaving 11 bases of the junction unmatched. Germline values: CDR1 MDHEN, CDR2 SYDVKM. This CDR3 has 16 residues. The CDR3: CASTPPDRGVTDTQYF. CDR3 in DNA: TGTGCCAGCACCCCCCCCGACAGGGGGGTTACAGATACGCAGTATTTT.